This TCR beta chain was obtained from a study of T cell responses to AZD1222 COVID-19 vaccine. Worth noting for this clone: What it recognizes is unknown.

Study-wide points: The study reported that nearly half of spike-specific TCRs target unmutated variant regions. At baseline, seropositivity was found in only 5 to 7 AZD1222 recipients.

J lost 4 bases, V lost 3 bases, and 4 bases had no gene match. This CDR3 has 16 amino acids. From germline, CDR1 is MNHEY and CDR2 SMNVEV (reference sequence). Pooled in the analysis were second doses at about 4 or about 12 weeks. Sequencing used immunoSEQ multiplex PCR; TCRdb keeps in-frame clones, though not all of them. Found here are over 100,000 clones, around 87% of them singletons; the top ten hold roughly 4.5%. The V gene is TRBV27, the J gene TRBJ2-1, with 12 nucleotides matching TRBD2. The clonotype originates from an adult who received the AZD1222 COVID-19 vaccine. Source: peripheral blood, taken 28 days after the second AZD1222 dose. CDR3: CASSLRLAGVYNEQFF. In DNA form, the CDR3 reads TGTGCCAGCAGTTTGAGACTAGCGGGAGTGTACAATGAGCAGTTCTTC.